The present T cell receptor (beta chain) was sequenced within a study of cytomegalovirus exposure and HLA in healthy donors. Findings of the study overall: Usually a TCR sequence was rare, but some public TCRs were found in many donors. Three CMV-associated chains proved CMV antigen-specific in vitro. Reportedly, diagnosis of cytomegalovirus status by the classifier showed high specificity and sensitivity.

A word on this clone: Its antigen is unidentified.

Some clones are missing from TCRdb's copy, which holds only in-frame ones; the method was immunoSEQ multiplex PCR. Of 110,000 or so clones in the sample, 88% were seen once. Material: PBMCs. The sequence derives from a man aged 18 to 30 in good health and CMV-seronegative.

The CDR3 sequence: CASSGGLAYEQYF. DNA for the CDR3: TGTGCCAGCAGCGGGGGACTAGCCTACGAGCAGTACTTC. This sequence joins TRBV9 and TRBJ2-7, with 8 bases fitting TRBD2. The length of the CDR3 is 13 residues. CDR1 and CDR2 from the germline V gene are SGDLS and YYNGEE. With 3 bases clipped from V and 2 bases from J, the junction kept 1 base outside the gene matches.